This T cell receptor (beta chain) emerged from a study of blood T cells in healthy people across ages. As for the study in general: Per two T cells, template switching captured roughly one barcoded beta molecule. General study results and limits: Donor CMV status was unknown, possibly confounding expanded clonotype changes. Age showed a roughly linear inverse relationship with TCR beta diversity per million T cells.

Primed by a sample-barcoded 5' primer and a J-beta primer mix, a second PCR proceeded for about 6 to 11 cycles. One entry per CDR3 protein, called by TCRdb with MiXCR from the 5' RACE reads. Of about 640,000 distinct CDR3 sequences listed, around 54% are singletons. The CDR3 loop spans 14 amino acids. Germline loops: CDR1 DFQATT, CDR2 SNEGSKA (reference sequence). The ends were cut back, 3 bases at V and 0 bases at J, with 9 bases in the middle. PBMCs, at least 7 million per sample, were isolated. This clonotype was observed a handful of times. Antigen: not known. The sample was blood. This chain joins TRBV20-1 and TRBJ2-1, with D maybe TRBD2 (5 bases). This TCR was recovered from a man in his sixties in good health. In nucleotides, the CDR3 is TGCAGTGCTAGTTTGGGGAGCTCCTACAATGAGCAGTTCTTC. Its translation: CSASLGSSYNEQFF.